These 15 T cell receptor beta chains share one sample of origin, sequenced in a study of cytomegalovirus exposure and HLA in healthy donors. The PCR employed 60 Vbeta primers together with 13 Jbeta primers. Assay: immunoSEQ multiplex PCR; the TCRdb copy retains only in-frame clones and omits some. The data contain 100,000 to 130,000 clones, around 80% of them singletons. The sequencing input was PBMCs. The receptors stem from a man aged 30 to 39 in good health and CMV-seropositive.

The V gene is TRBV6-1, the J gene TRBJ1-2; D is unresolved. The CDR3 loop spans 12 amino acids. From germline, CDR1 is MNHNS and CDR2 SASEGT. V lost 6 bases to trimming and J lost 1 base, with 6 bases between them. The CDR3 here is CASSGINYGYTF. In DNA, the CDR3 is TGTGCCAGCAGCGGGATTAACTATGGCTACACCTTC.

The DNA for the CDR3 is TGTGCCAGCAGTTACTCATGGACAGGGGCTGATGGCTACACCTTC. Its protein is CASSYSWTGADGYTF. The V and J genes are TRBV6-6 and TRBJ1-2; 9 positions match TRBD1. CDR1 is MNHNY, CDR2 SVGAGI, per germline (reference sequence). The CDR3 spans 15 residues. V shed 0 bases, J shed 6 bases, and the junction held 5 bases outside the gene matches.

This clone was seen once. V and J are TRBV10-1 and TRBJ2-1, with 9 nucleotides matching TRBD2. CDR1 and CDR2 from the germline V gene are WNHNN and SYGVQD (reference sequence). The CDR3 contains 17 residues. The V and J ends lost 0 bases and 0 bases, in that order; junction bases with no gene match: 3. CDR3 coding DNA: TGCGCCAGCAGTGAGTCAAGAGCGGGGGGCTCCTACAATGAGCAGTTCTTC. Its protein product is CASSESRAGGSYNEQFF.

This chain uses TRBV12-5 with TRBJ1-1; unclear D gene. This CDR3 comprises 17 residues. V dropped 1 base and J dropped 0 bases, with 15 bases sitting between them. Germline values: CDR1 LGHNT, CDR2 FRNRAP. CDR3 protein: CASGLGGNPQLNTEAFF. The CDR3 nucleotides read TGTGCTAGTGGTTTGGGAGGAAACCCCCAGCTGAACACTGAAGCTTTCTTT.

V usage is TRBV30 and J usage is TRBJ1-2; no reliable D call. The germline V gene has CDR1 GTSNPN and CDR2 SVGIG (reference sequence). The CDR3 consists of 14 residues. V was clipped by 6 bases and J by 8 bases, with 22 bases between them. The CDR3 sequence is CACPEVREGRGYTF. The CDR3 DNA reads as TGTGCCTGTCCCGAGGTGAGGGAAGGTAGAGGCTACACCTTC. Combining the CDR3 with reference TRBV30 and TRBJ1-2 gives the whole variable domain SQTIHQWPATLVQPVGSPLSLECTVEGTSNPNLYWYRQAAGRGLQLLFYSVGIGQISSEVPQNLSASRPQDRQFILSSKKLLLSDSGFYLCACPEVREGRGYTFGSGTRLTVV.

Worth noting for this clone: The junction departs from germline at one end; a sequencing error may be responsible. Other DNA sequences of this sample code for an identical CDR3. The chain links TRBV6-5 to TRBJ1-1; D may be TRBD1 (6 bases). The germline V gene encodes CDR1 MNHEY and CDR2 SVGAGI. This CDR3 region has 14 residues. CDR3 loop: CASSVTTGGTEAFF. The CDR3 DNA is TGTGCCAGCAGTGTCACGACGGGGGGCACTGAGGCTTTCTTT.

This sequence joins TRBV30 and TRBJ2-3; the D gene is possibly TRBD2 (5 bases). V dropped 1 base and J dropped 4 bases, with 9 bases sitting between them. Germline CDR1 and CDR2: GTSNPN and SVGIG (reference sequence). The CDR3 is 13 residues long. DNA of the CDR3: TGTGCCTGGAGTGCGCTAGCCCCAGATACGCAGTATTTT. The encoded protein is CAWSALAPDTQYF.

V usage is TRBV5-1 and J usage is TRBJ2-5; tentatively, D is TRBD1 (7 bases). The CDR3 is 15 amino acids. V was clipped by 3 bases and J by 5 bases, with 17 bases between them. CDR1 is SGHRS and CDR2 is YFSETQ in the germline V gene. The CDR3 DNA reads as TGCGCCAGCAGCTCCCCACTCGGAGGGGGCGAGACCCAGTACTTC. It specifies CASSSPLGGGETQYF. The full variable domain, rest sourced from reference TRBV5-1 and TRBJ2-5, is KAGVTQTPRYLIKTRGQQVTLSCSPISGHRSVSWYQQTPGQGLQFLFEYFSETQRNKGNFPGRFSGRQFSNSRSEMNVSTLELGDSALYLCASSSPLGGGETQYFGPGTRLLVL.

The J gene is TRBJ2-7, the V gene TRBV5-4; 8 nucleotides align to TRBD2. This CDR3 is built from 17 residues. Trimming cost V 6 bases and J 0 bases; bases outside gene matches: 14. Germline values: CDR1 SGHNT, CDR2 YYREEE (reference sequence). The CDR3 DNA follows: TGTGCCAGCAACCGGGGGGGAGAGGGGTCCTCCTCCTACGAGCAGTACTTC. This codes for CASNRGGEGSSSYEQYF.

The CDR3 sequence: CASSQDGRGLFTGELFF. For the CDR3, the DNA is TGTGCCAGCAGCCAAGATGGCAGGGGGCTGTTCACCGGGGAGCTGTTTTTT. The rearrangement links TRBV4-2 to TRBJ2-2, with 8 nucleotides matching TRBD1. J was trimmed by 4 bases and V by 0 bases; bases with no gene match: 7. Per the germline V gene, CDR1 is LGHNA and CDR2 is YNFKEQ. The CDR3 contains 17 residues.

This clone was seen a few times. The chain is built from TRBV14 and TRBJ2-5; unclear D gene. The germline CDR1 and CDR2 sequences are SGHDN and FVKESK. V lost 1 base and J lost 2, with 11 bases in between. This CDR3 contains 15 residues. The CDR3 region is CASSQAFGPQETQYF. The DNA of the CDR3 is TGTGCCAGCAGCCAAGCTTTTGGGCCACAAGAGACCCAGTACTTC.

Comment on this clone: This sample also contains other DNA sequences that code for the same CDR3. The rearrangement joins TRBV5-1 to TRBJ1-2; D remains unclear. The CDR3 totals 12 residues. The germline V and J ends were trimmed by 5 bases and 6 bases, with 11 bases remaining between them. The germline V gene encodes CDR1 SGHRS and CDR2 YFSETQ. The CDR3 reads CASSSEGHGYTF. DNA of the CDR3: TGCGCCAGCAGTTCCGAGGGTCATGGCTACACCTTC. Filled out from reference TRBV5-1 and TRBJ1-2, the complete variable domain reads KAGVTQTPRYLIKTRGQQVTLSCSPISGHRSVSWYQQTPGQGLQFLFEYFSETQRNKGNFPGRFSGRQFSNSRSEMNVSTLELGDSALYLCASSSEGHGYTFGSGTRLTVV.

The V and J genes are TRBV6-1 and TRBJ1-3; D is unclear. This CDR3 contains 14 residues. The germline gives CDR1 MNHNS, CDR2 SASEGT. V gave up 0 bases and J gave up 4 bases, with 7 bases separating them. The CDR3 DNA follows: TGTGCCAGCAGTGAAGCCCTATTCGGAAACACCATATATTTT. It encodes CASSEALFGNTIYF.

Worth noting for this clone: One end of the junction is discordant with germline, which a read error may explain. V usage is TRBV7-9 and J usage is TRBJ2-5, with D possibly being TRBD2 (5 bases). This CDR3 is built from 13 residues. Germline CDR1 is SEHNR and CDR2 is FQNEAQ (reference sequence). The CDR3 here is CSSSLAFRETQYF. DNA for the CDR3: TGTTCCAGCAGCTTAGCGTTTAGAGAGACCCAGTACTTC.

The chain carries TRBV19 and TRBJ1-2; D is uncertain. Trimming took 2 bases from V and 2 from J, leaving 9 bases between them. Germline CDR1 LNHDA, CDR2 SQIVND (reference sequence). The CDR3 totals 14 residues. CDR3 amino acids: CASSIFQENYGYTF. CDR3 in DNA: TGTGCCAGTAGTATATTCCAGGAAAACTATGGCTACACCTTC.